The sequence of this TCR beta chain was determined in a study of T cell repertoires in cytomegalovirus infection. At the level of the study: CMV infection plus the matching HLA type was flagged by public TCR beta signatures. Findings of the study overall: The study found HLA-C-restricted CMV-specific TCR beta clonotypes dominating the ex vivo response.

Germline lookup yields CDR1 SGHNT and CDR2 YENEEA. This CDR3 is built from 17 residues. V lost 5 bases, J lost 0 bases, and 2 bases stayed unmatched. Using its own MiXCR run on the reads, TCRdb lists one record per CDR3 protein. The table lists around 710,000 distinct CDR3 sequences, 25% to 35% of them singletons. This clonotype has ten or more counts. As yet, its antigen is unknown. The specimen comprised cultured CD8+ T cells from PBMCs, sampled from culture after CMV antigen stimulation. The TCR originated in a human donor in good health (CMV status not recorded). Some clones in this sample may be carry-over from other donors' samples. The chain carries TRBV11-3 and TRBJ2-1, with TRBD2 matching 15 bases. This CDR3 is CASSPGLAGGSYNEQFF. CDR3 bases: TGTGCCAGCAGCCCGGGACTAGCGGGGGGCTCCTACAATGAGCAGTTCTTC.